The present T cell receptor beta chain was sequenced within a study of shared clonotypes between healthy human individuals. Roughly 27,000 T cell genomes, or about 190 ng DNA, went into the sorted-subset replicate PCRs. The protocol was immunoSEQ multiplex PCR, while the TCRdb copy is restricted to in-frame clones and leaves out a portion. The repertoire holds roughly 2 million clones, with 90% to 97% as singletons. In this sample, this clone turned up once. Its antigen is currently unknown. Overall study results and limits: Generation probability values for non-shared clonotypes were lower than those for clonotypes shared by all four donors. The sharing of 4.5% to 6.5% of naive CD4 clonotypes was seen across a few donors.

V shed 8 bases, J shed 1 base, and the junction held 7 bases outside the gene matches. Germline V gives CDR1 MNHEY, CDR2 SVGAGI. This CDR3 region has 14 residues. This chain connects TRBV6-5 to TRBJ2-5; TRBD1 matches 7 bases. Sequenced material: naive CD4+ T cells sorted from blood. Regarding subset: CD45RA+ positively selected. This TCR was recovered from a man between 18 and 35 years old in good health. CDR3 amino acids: CASAYGTVQETQYF. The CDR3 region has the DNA TGTGCCAGCGCCTACGGGACAGTCCAAGAGACCCAGTACTTC.